This T cell receptor (beta chain) derives from a study of beta chain features in type 1 diabetes. Germline CDR1 and CDR2: SGHTA and FQGNSA. The V end lost 4 bases, the J end lost 5 bases, and 12 bases lay between the germline ends. This CDR3 has 15 amino acids. One heparinised blood draw averaging about 116 mL was given by each donor. Sorting based on CD45RO/CCR7/CD25/CD127/CD95/CD27 separated CD4+ naive, central memory, regulatory and stem cell-like memory cells. The purity of all sorted populations exceeded 95%. Sequencing targeted expressed TCRB transcripts, as all isolated RNA had been reverse transcribed. Here immunoSEQ multiplex PCR was the method, and the copy in TCRdb shows in-frame clones only, minus some. The table includes 600,000 to 750,000 clones, roughly 12% detected once. Findings of the study overall: Among patients with Type 1 diabetes, TCRB CDR3s were moderately but significantly shorter in every one of the four CD4+ subsets. For patients, the naive, central memory and Treg TCRB repertoires appeared more alike than for healthy donors.

Turning to this clone: As yet, its antigen is unknown.

The sequence derives from a man in his thirties or forties with type 1 diabetes. The chain links TRBV7-2 to TRBJ1-6, with D tentatively TRBD1 (6 bases). The sample consisted of naive CD4+ T cells from blood. The CDR3, as DNA: TGTGCCAGCAGCTCACAGGGAACAAATAATTCACCCCTCCACTTT. Residues: CASSSQGTNNSPLHF.